Below are 9 T cell receptor beta chains sequenced from a single sample in a study of OX40 agonist ivuxolimab in advanced cancers. TCRdb keeps only in-frame clones here, not all; method: immunoSEQ multiplex PCR. The sample records 30,000 to 45,000 clones, about 85% being singletons. The source material was CD4+ or CD8+ T cells sorted from blood, sampled in a trial of the OX40 agonist ivuxolimab. These receptors originate from an adult with an advanced solid tumor such as melanoma, head and neck, liver or kidney cancer.

V gene TRBV28 combines with J gene TRBJ2-1, with TRBD2 identical over 11 bases. Looked up from germline, CDR1 is MDHEN and CDR2 is SYDVKM. The CDR3 sequence is 14 residues long. Trimming removed 8 bases from V and 7 bases from J; junction bases left unmatched: 7. For the CDR3, the DNA is TGTGCCAGCGAGGGACTAGCGGAGCTTAATGAGCAGTTCTTC. Translation gives CASEGLAELNEQFF.

This rearrangement joins TRBV2 to TRBJ1-6, with 9 bases identical to TRBD1. The germline V gene has CDR1 SNHLY and CDR2 FYNNEI. The CDR3 is made up of 15 amino acids. J lost 8 bases, V lost 6 bases, and 8 bases had no gene match. CDR3 sequence: CASRAFGTGYSPLHF. The CDR3 nucleotides read TGTGCCAGCAGAGCCTTTGGGACAGGGTATTCACCCCTCCACTTT.

This clone has just one count. This chain connects TRBV5-1 to TRBJ2-1; 7 bases are a match to TRBD2. In germline, CDR1 is SGHRS, CDR2 YFSETQ. This CDR3 is 17 amino acids long. Trimming took 3 bases from V and 0 from J; bases not matched to a gene: 9. Here the CDR3 reads CASSSGLEEGSYNEQFF. The CDR3, as DNA: TGCGCCAGCAGCTCCGGACTAGAAGAGGGCTCCTACAATGAGCAGTTCTTC.

J is TRBJ2-1 and V is TRBV11-2, with 16 positions matching TRBD2. CDR1 is SGHAT and CDR2 is FQNNGV in the germline V gene. CDR3 size: 17 residues. The V gene end was trimmed by 6 bases and the J gene end by 2 bases; junction bases not matched to a gene: 4. The CDR3 here is CASRGTSGRVTYNEQFF. CDR3 sequence (DNA): TGTGCCAGCAGAGGGACTAGCGGGAGGGTCACCTACAATGAGCAGTTCTTC. Full variable domain (rest looked up from reference TRBV11-2 and TRBJ2-1): EAGVAQSPRYKIIEKRQSVAFWCNPISGHATLYWYQQILGQGPKLLIQFQNNGVVDDSQLPKDRFSAERLKGVDSTLKIQPAKLEDSAVYLCASRGTSGRVTYNEQFFGPGTRLTVL.

The rearrangement uses TRBV2 and TRBJ1-1; 8 bases map to TRBD1. The CDR3 spans 13 residues. The J segment lost 1 base and the V segment lost 6 bases, leaving 1 base of the junction unmatched. Germline V CDR1 and CDR2: SNHLY, FYNNEI. This CDR3 is CASSGQGNTEAFF. CDR3 nucleotide sequence: TGTGCCAGCAGCGGACAGGGGAACACTGAAGCTTTCTTT.

The chain carries TRBV5-1 and TRBJ2-2; D is possibly TRBD2 (5 bases). Between the trimmed V and J ends, which lost 0 bases and 5 bases, there was a span of 8 bases. The CDR3 runs to 14 residues. Germline V gene data show CDR1 as SGHRS and CDR2 as YFSETQ. Here the CDR3 DNA reads TGCGCCAGCAGCTTGGGTCGCGGGACCGGGGAGCTGTTTTTT. Translation: CASSLGRGTGELFF.

The chain uses TRBV29-1 and TRBJ2-3, with 13 positions matching TRBD2. From germline, CDR1 is SQVTM and CDR2 ANQGSEA. Trimming took 1 base from V and 5 from J; bases not matched to a gene: 12. The CDR3 consists of 18 residues. The CDR3 DNA reads TGCAGCGTTGAAGTACACCGGACTAGCGGGAGTAAGGGAGATACGCAGTATTTT. Residues: CSVEVHRTSGSKGDTQYF.

This clone was counted a few times. The chain uses TRBV30 and TRBJ1-1; the match to TRBD1 covers 7 bases. The CDR3 runs to 13 residues. Germline lookup yields CDR1 GTSNPN and CDR2 SVGIG (reference sequence). Germline trimming cut 3 bases from V and 4 bases from J; bases unmatched to any gene: 5. CDR3 bases: TGTGCCTGGAGGACAGGGATGATCACTGAAGCTTTCTTT. Protein product: CAWRTGMITEAFF.

J is TRBJ2-1 and V is TRBV11-3; a possible D gene is TRBD2 (6 bases). This CDR3 spans 15 amino acids. V gave up 4 bases and J gave up 1 base, with 11 bases separating them. Germline CDR1 SGHNT, CDR2 YENEEA. CDR3 bases: TGTGCCAGCAGCTCGGGGGAGTTATCCTACAATGAGCAGTTCTTC. Amino acids: CASSSGELSYNEQFF.